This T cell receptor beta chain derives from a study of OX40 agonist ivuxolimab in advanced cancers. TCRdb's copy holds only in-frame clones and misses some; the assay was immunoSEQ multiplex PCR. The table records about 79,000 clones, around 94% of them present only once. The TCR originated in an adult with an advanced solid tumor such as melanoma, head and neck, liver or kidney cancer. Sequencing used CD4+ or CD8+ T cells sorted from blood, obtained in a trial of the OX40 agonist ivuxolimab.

CDR3 sequence reads: CAIRPTKNTGELFF. The CDR3 DNA is TGTGCCATCCGCCCCACAAAGAACACCGGGGAGCTGTTTTTT. V is TRBV7-6 and J is TRBJ2-2; no firm D call. Trimming shortened V by 10 bases and J by 1 base, and 13 bases separated the two germline ends. Per germline, CDR1 SGHVS and CDR2 FNYEAQ. This CDR3 has 14 residues.